This TCR beta chain was sequenced in a study of PD-L1 blockade in urothelial cancer. Study-wide background: It was at 3 weeks (second dose) and 6 weeks after treatment start that blood was analyzed.

Losses at the gene ends were 6 bases for V and 7 bases for J; bases not matched to a gene: 8. The germline gives CDR1 LNHDA, CDR2 SQIVND (reference sequence). This CDR3 contains 14 residues. As for time point: peripheral blood 6 weeks after treatment start. Locally advanced or metastatic urothelial carcinoma was present in patients. TCRdb's table, derived via immunoSEQ multiplex PCR, lists solely in-frame clones and lacks some. The sample lists about 48,000 clones, more than 80% occurring once. The source of this sequence is a man between 65 and 85 years old with urothelial cancer. This chain connects TRBV19 to TRBJ1-4; 7 nucleotides match TRBD1. The sequencing used PBMCs, collected around atezolizumab (anti-PD-L1) treatment. The CDR3 is CASRPGQVGEKLFF. The CDR3 DNA reads TGTGCCAGTAGACCCGGACAGGTTGGTGAAAAACTGTTTTTT.